What follows are 19 T cell receptor beta chains derived from one specimen sequenced in a study of T cells after yellow fever vaccination. Each CDR3 protein gets one entry after TCRdb re-called the 5' RACE reads with MiXCR. The repertoire consists of 450,000 to 550,000 distinct CDR3 sequences, with less than 25% occurring once and the leading ten covering 16%. The sequenced sample was PBMCs, obtained less than 25 days after the first yellow fever vaccination. Receptor source: a man aged 18 to 29 who received the YFV17D yellow fever vaccine.

This clonotype was seen a few times. V gene TRBV20-1 combines with J gene TRBJ2-5, with D tentatively TRBD2 (6 bases). This CDR3 spans 14 amino acids. Trimming cost V 6 bases and J 5 bases, with 19 bases left between them. CDR1 DFQATT and CDR2 SNEGSKA come from the germline V gene (reference sequence). This chain's CDR3 is CSASLDSGGETQYF. The CDR3 region has the DNA TGCAGTGCCTCCCTCGACAGCGGAGGGGAGACCCAGTACTTC.

This clonotype was seen ten or more times. The genes are TRBV5-1 and TRBJ2-5, with TRBD1 identical over 8 bases. The ends lost 4 bases at V and 1 base at J; junction bases unmatched: 6. The germline V gene encodes CDR1 SGHRS and CDR2 YFSETQ. The CDR3 length is 15 residues. CDR3 sequence: CASSGGQGPQETQYF. CDR3 sequence (DNA): TGCGCCAGCAGCGGTGGACAGGGACCCCAAGAGACCCAGTACTTC.

This clonotype was seen a handful of times. The chain combines TRBV15 with TRBJ1-1, with a tentative D call TRBD1 (6 bases). V shed 6 bases and J shed 4 bases, with 12 bases lying between them. Germline assignment: CDR1 LNHNV and CDR2 YYDKDF (reference sequence). This CDR3 spans 13 amino acids. The CDR3 nucleotides read TGTGCCACCAGTGCAGGGGTTTTCACTGAAGCTTTCTTT. Translated: CATSAGVFTEAFF.

This chain joins TRBV5-1 and TRBJ2-1, with 9 bases matching TRBD2. Germline CDR1 reads SGHRS; CDR2 reads YFSETQ. After removal of 3 bases from V and 8 bases from J, the junction contained 15 bases not matched to a gene. There are 17 residues in the CDR3. CDR3 sequence (DNA): TGCGCCAGCAGCTCCCCGATAGCGAGCGGGGGGCACGATGAGCAGTTCTTC. Protein: CASSSPIASGGHDEQFF.

The chain links TRBV5-4 to TRBJ2-5, with 8 bases fitting TRBD2. The CDR3 length is 15 residues. Germline CDR1 SGHNT, CDR2 YYREEE (reference sequence). J lost 4 bases, V lost 2 bases, and 7 bases had no gene match. The CDR3 reads CASSFGGAGSETQYF. CDR3 in DNA: TGTGCCAGCAGCTTCGGGGGGGCCGGTTCAGAGACCCAGTACTTC.

This rearrangement joins TRBV3-1 to TRBJ1-6; D gene unclear. Trimming shortened V by 0 bases and J by 9 bases, and 3 bases separated the two germline ends. CDR1 is LGHDT, CDR2 YNNKEL, per germline (reference sequence). This CDR3 has 12 amino acids. The CDR3 sequence is CASSQDPSPLHF. In nucleotides, the CDR3 is TGTGCCAGCAGCCAAGATCCTTCACCCCTCCACTTT. The full variable domain, with the rest looked up from reference TRBV3-1 and TRBJ1-6, is DTAVSQTPKYLVTQMGNDKSIKCEQNLGHDTMYWYKQDSKKFLKIMFSYNNKELIINETVPNRFSPKSPDKAHLNLHINSLELGDSAVYFCASSQDPSPLHFGNGTRLTVT.

The chain carries TRBV29-1 and TRBJ2-1; D tentatively reads TRBD1 or TRBD2 (5 bases each). Germline CDR1 and CDR2: SQVTM and ANQGSEA. The CDR3 is 11 residues long. With 6 bases removed from V and 6 bases from J, the gap between germline ends came to 9 bases. CDR3 residues: CSVEGPNEQFF. The CDR3 nucleotides read TGCAGCGTCGAGGGGCCCAATGAGCAGTTCTTC.

Only a few counts were recorded for this clonotype. The chain is built from TRBV28 and TRBJ2-1; D not certain. The CDR3 is made up of 11 amino acids. In germline, CDR1 is MDHEN, CDR2 SYDVKM. Trimming stripped 5 bases from V and 6 bases from J, with 5 bases between. This CDR3 reads CASSPVNEQFF. The CDR3, as DNA: TGTGCCAGCAGTCCAGTCAATGAGCAGTTCTTC.

On this clonotype: One end of the junction fails to match germline, which may point to a read error. The rearrangement links TRBV29-1 to TRBJ2-5, with 8 bases that match TRBD2. In germline, CDR1 is SQVTM, CDR2 ANQGSEA. The CDR3 has 12 amino acids. The CDR3 protein is CSTREGRETHYF. The DNA of the CDR3 is TGCAGCACCCGGGAGGGTCGGGAGACCCATTACTTC.

This clonotype was detected only a few times. V is TRBV4-3 and J is TRBJ1-1; 7 nucleotides line up with TRBD1. The CDR3 runs to 16 residues. J lost 3 bases, V lost 0 bases, and 7 bases had no gene match. Germline CDR1 and CDR2: LGHNA and YSLEER. The CDR3 DNA reads as TGCGCCAGCAGCCAAGATGGAGCAGGGGGAGACACTGAAGCTTTCTTT. This translates into CASSQDGAGGDTEAFF.

The rearrangement joins TRBV20-1 to TRBJ2-7, with D unclear. The CDR3 is 13 residues long. V was cut by 2 bases and J by 6 bases, with 14 bases left in between. The V gene's germline CDR1 is DFQATT and CDR2 SNEGSKA (reference sequence). The CDR3 DNA is TGCAGTGCTAGAATCTGGCTAGATGGCGAGCAGTACTTC. This gives the protein CSARIWLDGEQYF.

The chain combines TRBV27 with TRBJ2-3; D is unresolved. The CDR3 has 13 residues. The germline CDR1 and CDR2 sequences are MNHEY and SMNVEV (reference sequence). V dropped 5 bases and J dropped 2 bases, with 8 bases sitting between them. The CDR3 spells CASSGQVTDTQYF. Written as DNA, the CDR3 is TGTGCCAGCAGTGGGCAAGTCACAGATACGCAGTATTTT.

This clonotype was recorded at least ten times. The rearrangement links TRBV6-5 to TRBJ1-1; D might be TRBD1 (5 bases). Germline lookup yields CDR1 MNHEY and CDR2 SVGAGI. This CDR3 is 15 amino acids long. Trimming cost V 0 bases and J 0 bases, with 8 bases left between them. The CDR3 sequence: CASSYSEGLNTEAFF. The CDR3 DNA reads as TGTGCCAGCAGTTACTCGGAGGGGTTGAACACTGAAGCTTTCTTT.

About this clonotype: This may come from a read error, since a much larger clone is one base off. This rearrangement joins TRBV20-1 to TRBJ1-5, with D uncertain. Germline loops: CDR1 DFQATT, CDR2 SNEGSKA (reference sequence). This CDR3 spans 16 amino acids. The CDR3 DNA sequence: TGCTGTGCTAGAGATAACGAGGGTTGGGGCAATCAGCCCCAGCATTTT. It yields the protein CCARDNEGWGNQPQHF.

CDR3 amino acids: CSARNPGPVGGYTF. The CDR3 coding sequence is TGCAGTGCTAGGAACCCGGGCCCAGTGGGTGGCTACACCTTC. The chain uses TRBV20-1 and TRBJ1-2; D is uncertain. The CDR3 has 14 amino acids. V lost 3 bases, J lost 7 bases, and 18 bases lay in between. In germline, CDR1 is DFQATT, CDR2 SNEGSKA (reference sequence).

This clonotype was seen once. A much more abundant neighbour one base away suggests this may be a read error. This CDR3 fails to terminate in the conserved phenylalanine or tryptophan, so it likely reflects a read error. This chain links TRBV10-3 with TRBJ2-3, with D perhaps matching TRBD2 (7 bases). Germline V gene sequence: CDR1 ENHRY, CDR2 SYGVKD. The CDR3 covers 14 residues. Trimming stripped 2 bases from V and 7 bases from J, with 13 bases between. The CDR3 is CAISERGGVYTQYL. In nucleotides, the CDR3 is TGTGCCATCAGTGAGAGGGGGGGAGTATATACGCAGTATTTG.

This clonotype was seen a handful of times. The rearrangement links TRBV11-2 to TRBJ2-5, with D uncertain. This CDR3 region has 14 residues. Germline V lookup: CDR1 SGHAT, CDR2 FQNNGV. V lost 4 bases and J 1 base, leaving 10 bases between the germline ends. CDR3 in DNA: TGTGCCAGCAGCTCCTGGGCTATCCAAGAGACCCAGTACTTC. Its protein product is CASSSWAIQETQYF.

The V and J genes are TRBV6-2 or TRBV6-3 and TRBJ2-7; D remains ambiguous. The CDR3 has 14 residues. The V gene's germline CDR1 is MNHEY and CDR2 SVGEGT. Trimming pared 6 bases from V and 0 bases from J, leaving 12 bases between. CDR3 in amino acids: CASRHPYPSYEQYV. The CDR3 nucleotides are TGTGCCAGCAGACACCCGTACCCCTCCTACGAGCAGTACGTC.

This clonotype has a handful of counts. The chain employs TRBV7-8 and TRBJ2-5, with 10 bases matching TRBD2. The CDR3 totals 16 residues. Germline V gives CDR1 SGHVS, CDR2 FQNEAQ. V trimming: 2 bases; J trimming: 1 base; junction bases outside the gene matches: 4. The CDR3 loop is CASSLTSGDSQETQYF. The CDR3 bases are TGTGCCAGCAGCTTAACTAGCGGGGACTCCCAAGAGACCCAGTACTTC. Using reference TRBV7-8 and TRBJ2-5 for the parts outside the CDR3, the full variable domain is GAGVSQSPRYKVAKRGQDVALRCDPISGHVSLFWYQQALGQGPEFLTYFQNEAQLDKSGLPSDRFFAERPEGSVSTLKIQRTQQEDSAVYLCASSLTSGDSQETQYFGPGTRLLVL.